These 24 T cell receptor beta chains came from one sample sequenced in a study of early T cells in non-severe SARS-CoV-2 infection (dated by TCRdb to about 2021). Libraries came from 5' RACE. The instrument was a NextSeq 500. TCRdb took the public reads, trimmed them with fastp at Q25, ran MiXCR for clone calling and kept in-frame beta chains. Entries are consolidated by CDR3 protein sequence, retaining the most common genes and DNA. This sample is represented by fewer than 65,000 distinct CDR3 sequences; roughly 8.8% of them were singletons. Jointly, the top ten make up approximately 1.1% of the sample. Input material: whole blood. All receptors come from an adult who was a healthcare worker with PCR-confirmed SARS-CoV-2 infection or an uninfected control (not recorded which).

The V gene is TRBV5-1, the J gene TRBJ1-2, with 9 bases that match TRBD1. The germline V gene encodes CDR1 SGHRS and CDR2 YFSETQ. The CDR3 runs 14 residues. V trimming: 3 bases; J trimming: 4 bases; junction bases outside the gene matches: 4. The CDR3 sequence is CASSSGQGGYGYTF. The CDR3 coding sequence is TGCGCCAGCAGCTCGGGACAGGGAGGCTATGGCTACACCTTC.

There are a few counts of this clonotype. The V call is TRBV5-6, the J call TRBJ2-7, with a possible D match to TRBD1 (6 bases). Trimming removed 3 bases from V and 3 bases from J, with 16 bases in between. Germline CDR1 is SGHDT and CDR2 is YYEEEE. This CDR3 spans 15 amino acids. CDR3 sequence: CASSSLGAGNYEQYV. CDR3 in DNA: TGTGCCAGCAGCTCGTTGGGGGCAGGGAACTACGAGCAGTACGTC.

V usage is TRBV9 and J usage is TRBJ2-7, with TRBD1 matching over 7 bases. Germline CDR1 reads SGDLS; CDR2 reads YYNGEE. The CDR3 spans 13 residues. V lost 4 bases and J lost 6; bases outside the gene matches: 7. DNA for the CDR3: TGTGCCAGCAGCCCCGGCTCAGGGGGCGAGCAGTACGTC. Its protein is CASSPGSGGEQYV.

This clonotype was counted between two and nine times. V usage is TRBV7-9 and J usage is TRBJ2-1; perhaps TRBD2 as D (5 bases). Per germline, CDR1 SEHNR and CDR2 FQNEAQ (reference sequence). V lost 0 bases to trimming and J lost 4 bases, with 7 bases between them. The CDR3 has 14 residues. The CDR3 protein is CASSLAVAYNEQFF. CDR3 nucleotide sequence: TGTGCCAGCAGCTTAGCTGTAGCGTACAATGAGCAGTTCTTC.

The sample holds many counts of this clonotype. The chain couples TRBV21-1 to TRBJ2-6; the D call in the table, TRBD1, was not verified against the DNA. TRBV21-1 is marked as a pseudogene. The CDR3 totals 17 residues. The chain's CDR3 is CASSKYPGSSGANVLTF. CDR3 in DNA: TGTGCCAGCAGCAAATACCCCGGATCGTCTGGGGCCAACGTCCTGACTTTC.

The chain is built from TRBV5-4 and TRBJ2-1; maybe TRBD1 (6 bases). Per the germline V gene, CDR1 is SGHNT and CDR2 is YYREEE (reference sequence). With 2 bases removed from V and 8 bases from J, the gap between germline ends came to 20 bases. The CDR3 runs to 16 residues. The CDR3, as DNA: TGTGCCAGCAGCTTTGGCTCGACAGGAGTTAGCGATGAGCAGTTCTTC. Translating gives CASSFGSTGVSDEQFF.

The chain carries TRBV19 and TRBJ2-2; no reliable D call. Germline loops: CDR1 LNHDA, CDR2 SQIVND (reference sequence). Trimming took off 10 bases at V and 5 bases at J, with 5 bases between the two ends. This CDR3 has 10 residues. CDR3 in amino acids: CATGTGELFF. Here the CDR3 DNA reads TGTGCCACAGGAACCGGGGAGCTGTTTTTT.

In this sample, this clonotype turned up a few times. V and J are TRBV2 and TRBJ1-4; maybe TRBD1 (6 bases). The CDR3 extends over 13 amino acids. Trimming took off 4 bases at V and 11 bases at J, with 14 bases between the two ends. CDR1 is SNHLY, CDR2 FYNNEI, per germline. The CDR3 coding sequence is TGTGCCAGCAGTGGGACAGCCATTTGGAAACTGTTTTTT. This encodes CASSGTAIWKLFF.

V gene TRBV30 combines with J gene TRBJ2-1; 11 nucleotides agree with TRBD1. CDR1 and CDR2 from the germline V gene are GTSNPN and SVGIG (reference sequence). The CDR3 length is 14 residues. The V and J ends lost 4 bases and 6 bases, in that order; junction bases with no gene match: 5. CDR3 sequence (DNA): TGTGCCTGGAAGGACAGGGGGCTGCCCAATGAGCAGTTCTTC. Translated, it gives CAWKDRGLPNEQFF. Using reference TRBV30 and TRBJ2-1 for the parts outside the CDR3, the full variable domain is SQTIHQWPATLVQPVGSPLSLECTVEGTSNPNLYWYRQAAGRGLQLLFYSVGIGQISSEVPQNLSASRPQDRQFILSSKKLLLSDSGFYLCAWKDRGLPNEQFFGPGTRLTVL.

V is TRBV19 and J is TRBJ2-2, with a tentative D call TRBD1 (6 bases). Trimming removed 5 bases from V and 8 bases from J, with 12 bases in between. The CDR3 has 13 amino acids. CDR1 and CDR2 (germline): LNHDA, SQIVND (reference sequence). In nucleotides, the CDR3 is TGTGCCAGTAGTGGCAGGGGCGCAGGGGAGCTGTTTTTT. Translated, it gives CASSGRGAGELFF.

This clonotype was seen a few times. DNA for the CDR3: TGTGCCAGCAGGAACGGGGGCGCCAACTACGAGCAGTACGTC. It encodes CASRNGGANYEQYV. This rearrangement joins TRBV27 to TRBJ2-7, with D perhaps TRBD1 or TRBD2 (6 bases each). This CDR3 is 14 amino acids long. Germline assignment: CDR1 MNHEY and CDR2 SMNVEV (reference sequence). Trimming shortened V by 6 bases and J by 3 bases, and 15 bases separated the two germline ends.

This clonotype was seen many times. This rearrangement joins TRBV15 to TRBJ2-1, with D possibly called TRBD1 or TRBD2 (5 bases each). CDR1 and CDR2 (germline): LNHNV, YYDKDF (reference sequence). The CDR3 is 19 residues long. Trimming shortened V by 0 bases and J by 4 bases, and 22 bases separated the two germline ends. The CDR3 DNA sequence: TGTGCCACCAGCAGAGAAGAGGGGTACGTGGGCCTAAGGTACAATGAGCAGTTCTTC. This translates into CATSREEGYVGLRYNEQFF.

V and J are TRBV3-1 and TRBJ2-5; TRBD2 is a possible D gene (6 bases). Germline CDR1 is LGHDT and CDR2 is YNNKEL (reference sequence). V lost 1 base, J lost 4 bases, and 10 bases lay in between. This CDR3 has 14 amino acids. As DNA, the CDR3 is TGTGCCAGCAGCCAAGTGCGGACTACAGAGACCCAGTACTTC. Amino acids: CASSQVRTTETQYF.

The genes are TRBV27 and TRBJ2-2; 10 positions agree with TRBD1. With V trimmed by 1 base and J by 7 bases, 3 bases remained unmatched. This CDR3 spans 15 amino acids. Germline CDR1 reads MNHEY; CDR2 reads SMNVEV (reference sequence). The DNA of the CDR3 is TGTGCCAGCAGTTTATGGGACAGGGGTAACGGGGAGCTGTTTTTT. The encoded protein is CASSLWDRGNGELFF.

In its sample, this clonotype was seen many times. This chain joins TRBV20-1 and TRBJ2-1, with 8 bases lining up with TRBD1. This CDR3 region has 17 residues. Per the germline V gene, CDR1 is DFQATT and CDR2 is SNEGSKA (reference sequence). The trim removed 5 bases at V and 0 bases at J, leaving 12 bases unmatched. In DNA form, the CDR3 reads TGCAGTGCTTCCCAGGGGGCTACTACACTCTCCTACAATGAGCAGTTCTTC. Encoded protein: CSASQGATTLSYNEQFF.

J is TRBJ2-1 and V is TRBV7-2; 9 nucleotides match TRBD1. Germline V gene data show CDR1 as SGHTA and CDR2 as FQGNSA. This CDR3 is built from 16 residues. V shed 0 bases, J shed 6 bases, and the junction held 6 bases outside the gene matches. The chain's CDR3 is CASSLASGTGFNEQFF. The CDR3 DNA follows: TGTGCCAGCAGCTTAGCGTCTGGGACAGGGTTCAATGAGCAGTTCTTC.

This clonotype occurred a few times. CDR3 residues: CASSSSGAETQYF. For the CDR3, the DNA is TGTGCCAGCAGCTCATCAGGCGCAGAGACCCAGTACTTC. This chain joins TRBV7-9 and TRBJ2-5; no clear D. The CDR3 length is 13 residues. Trimming shortened V by 4 bases and J by 4 bases, and 10 bases separated the two germline ends. Germline CDR1 reads SEHNR; CDR2 reads FQNEAQ (reference sequence).

The V gene is TRBV10-3, the J gene TRBJ1-3; a possible D gene is TRBD1 (6 bases). The CDR3 has 19 residues. Germline values: CDR1 ENHRY, CDR2 SYGVKD. Trimming removed 0 bases from V and 0 bases from J, with 18 bases in between. The CDR3 is CAISESWYRQELSGNTIYF. In DNA form, the CDR3 reads TGTGCCATCAGTGAGTCCTGGTACCGACAGGAGCTCTCTGGAAACACCATATATTTT.

Ten or more counts support this clonotype. The chain is built from TRBV6-6 and TRBJ2-2; D remains unclear. Per germline, CDR1 MNHNY and CDR2 SVGAGI (reference sequence). This CDR3 spans 13 amino acids. Trimming removed 0 bases at V and 4 bases at J, with 3 bases between. CDR3 sequence: CASSYSTTGELFF. CDR3 DNA: TGTGCCAGCAGTTACTCAACCACCGGGGAGCTGTTTTTT.

This clonotype was seen repeatedly, ten times or more. V is TRBV3-1 and J is TRBJ2-1, with a tentative D call TRBD1 (6 bases). Germline CDR1 is LGHDT and CDR2 is YNNKEL (reference sequence). The V and J ends lost 4 bases and 1 base respectively, with 20 bases between them. The CDR3 loop spans 18 amino acids. CDR3 nucleotide sequence: TGTGCCAGCAGCCCGACCCTTATCAGGGGCAGGTCCTACAATGAGCAGTTCTTC. Translated, it gives CASSPTLIRGRSYNEQFF.

The sample holds a few counts of this clonotype. The V and J genes are TRBV3-1 and TRBJ1-5; D unresolved. The V end lost 0 bases, the J end lost 10 bases, and 10 bases lay between the germline ends. The CDR3 contains 13 residues. From germline, CDR1 is LGHDT and CDR2 YNNKEL (reference sequence). CDR3 protein: CASSQDLAAPQHF. DNA of the CDR3: TGTGCCAGCAGCCAAGATCTGGCCGCTCCCCAGCATTTT.

Note on this clonotype: The germline gene is not matched at one end of the junction; a read error may be the cause. This chain links TRBV18 with TRBJ1-4, with TRBD1 as a possible D gene (6 bases). Germline-derived CDR1 and CDR2 are KGHSH and LQKENI. CDR3 length equals 15 residues. CDR3 protein: CVSSPPLGAGEKLFF. CDR3 in DNA: TGTGTCAGCTCACCCCCACTGGGGGCTGGAGAAAAACTGTTTTTT.

This clonotype was recorded a few times. This chain uses TRBV29-1 with TRBJ2-1; no clear D. Germline CDR1 is SQVTM and CDR2 is ANQGSEA. This CDR3 has 16 residues. Trimming took 6 bases from V and 0 from J, leaving 18 bases between them. CDR3 in amino acids: CSVDPIVGNSYNEQFF. As DNA, the CDR3 is TGCAGCGTCGACCCTATTGTAGGAAACTCCTACAATGAGCAGTTCTTC.

This clonotype was picked up a small number of times. This rearrangement joins TRBV19 to TRBJ2-7, with 8 bases fitting TRBD2. CDR1 is LNHDA and CDR2 is SQIVND in the germline V gene (reference sequence). The V segment lost 3 bases and the J segment 6 bases; nucleotides outside the gene matches: 7. There are 14 residues in the CDR3. CDR3 DNA sequence: TGTGCCAGTAGTATTCGGGGGGGCTCTACCGAGCAGTACGTC. Translated, it gives CASSIRGGSTEQYV.